This T cell receptor beta chain was obtained from a study of cytomegalovirus exposure and HLA in healthy donors (dated by TCRdb to about 2017). A note on the overall study: An earlier analysis of some 550 of the donors reported roughly 270 Gb of sequence data and some 120 million unique TCR beta sequences from approximately 180 million T cells. Roughly 300 gigabases of sequencing data and 80 million or so unique TCR sequences were included in an early release covering over 600 HLA-typed donors. The genetic ancestry cluster associated with self-reported Caucasian donors included over 65% of the 398 genotyped donors. The study aimed to test whether cataloging public T cell receptors could reveal signatures of past pathogen exposure. The T cell repertoires of under 700 subjects were profiled by immunosequencing and related to cytomegalovirus serostatus. Along with the roughly 700-subject first cohort, a separate validation cohort of about 110 different subjects was used. The study combined high-throughput TCR immunosequencing, statistical association of individual TCRs with disease status, and machine learning to predict cytomegalovirus infection status. In a later analysis, previously published TCR beta repertoires from about 670 donors were re-analyzed and high-resolution HLA genotyping was added so that TCR occurrence patterns could be studied. The later analysis used no new phenotypic data to find candidate immune exposures, relying instead on TCR beta sequences and their occurrence across donors. To decide whether each TCR beta V gene segment behaved as functional or pseudogenic, an earlier analysis of some 580 of the donors relied on high-throughput TCR beta sequencing. Donor age, sex, ethnicity and CMV serostatus were compiled alongside the repertoire data. A later genetic analysis took genome-wide SNP genotypes for 398 of the 666 donors and used that subset as a discovery cohort. All discovery cohort repertoires had been generated on a single sequencing platform. Class I and class II HLA loci were covered by the typing at four-digit resolution. The number of donors typed differed by locus, with about 629-630 for A, B, C, DRB1 and DQB1, over 500 for DQA1, 600 to 610 for DPA1, and some 450 for DPB1. Roughly 5 DR-DQ haplotypes were treated as single units for association and clustering because of strong linkage in the cohort. Across some 400 genotyped donors of the cohort, an average of 235,054 unique TCR beta nucleotide sequences per donor were sequenced, and roughly 20% of those sequences were non-productive.

The paper's findings and limits, for the study overall: An earlier analysis of around 500 of the donors showed that most TCR beta V segments appeared in productive rearrangements either about 87% or about 30% of the time, which broadly matched IMGT annotations. In a later genetic analysis, a missense DCLRE1C variant was associated with V-gene and J-gene trimming of TCR beta chains, and the association was replicated in an independent cohort. In a later analysis, HLA-associated TCR beta chains showed more clonal expansion and lower generation probabilities than non-associated chains that were equally common. For the cohort, immune exposure information was limited to CMV serostatus. A group of highly shared sequence variants was considered likely to be a technical artifact of the sequencing pipeline. Assigning TCR associations to individual alleles was difficult when HLA alleles, especially DR and DQ, strongly co-occurred. Because some donors lacked HLA typing at each locus, the association tests relied only on the typed subset. Several of the top co-occurrence clusters appeared to be linked to parvovirus B19, influenza, CMV and Epstein-Barr virus, according to a later analysis. A further reported finding was that TCR beta sequences accurately predicted the HLA-A and HLA-B alleles for most subjects in the first cohort. Because counts were too low, roughly 16 rarely observed V segments, including chromosome 9 orphons, were left out of the earlier analysis of some 600 of the donors. Roughly uniform sequencing depth across donors was assumed in presence/absence analyses, although this assumption may not hold. Most TCR sequences were seen in very few donors, while some public TCRs were found in many individuals. A later analysis found that most CMV-associated TCR beta chains appeared HLA-restricted, with HLA associations seemingly driven largely by CMV exposure. The 87-base-pair reads could not distinguish some IMGT-functional V segments, including TRBV6-2 and TRBV6-3, so those segments were excluded. This cohort had only TCR beta chains sequenced, and the lack of alpha or paired-chain data limited which features could be detected. According to the authors, the approach could potentially be generalized to other disease states and immunological phenotypes. In a later analysis, TCR association rates were found to vary across HLA loci, with the most associated TCRs seen for DRB1 alleles and the fewest for HLA-C alleles. Correlated functional status among segregating V segments might be attributable to linkage disequilibrium, but an unknown experimental factor could not be ruled out. Three of the identified cytomegalovirus-associated TCR beta chains were confirmed in vitro to be specific for cytomegalovirus antigens. The classifier was reported to diagnose cytomegalovirus status with high specificity and sensitivity in both the original and validation cohorts. According to a later genetic analysis, donors in an Asian-associated ancestry cluster had fewer N-insertions in productive TCRs than the approximately 630-donor mean. The study gave a list of over 150 TCR beta chains associated with cytomegalovirus. In a later analysis, some 17,000 TCR beta sequences were associated with specific HLA alleles at a false discovery rate of 0.05.

A note on this clone: Its target antigen remains unknown. No base qualities exist here, and no much larger clone lies one base off it.

The cohort comprised 670 or so healthy bone marrow donors. Cohort members were all nominally healthy when sampled, although unrecorded immune exposures were likely present. The donor was CMV seronegative and belonged to the group of 350 to 400 seronegative cohort members. Each donor provided a peripheral blood sample, and peripheral blood mononuclear cells were used for TCR beta sequencing. The Qiagen DNeasy Blood Extraction Kit was used to extract genomic DNA from the blood cell samples. Taken from the germline V gene, the CDR1 and CDR2 loops are SGHRS and YFSETQ. Its CDR3 holds 13 amino acids, cysteine through phenylalanine. This entry keeps only the CDR3 DNA: 39 bases, framed from base 1. Unmatched junction bases come to 0, with V trimmed by 0 bases and J by 7 bases. Receptor libraries were prepared by the immunoSEQ multiplex PCR assay. For the multiplex PCR, a mixture combining 60 forward primers for TCR Vbeta segments and 13 reverse primers for TCR Jbeta segments was used. A multiplex PCR assay on genomic DNA amplified the CDR3 region of rearranged TCR beta genes. On the Illumina HiSeq System, the amplified TCR beta libraries were sequenced as 87-base-pair reads. Regarding the original processing steps: A later analysis tallied 70 million to 100 million unique TCR beta chains across the 660 or so repertoires, and some 10 million of those chains were shared by two or more donors. Raw reads were error-corrected and collapsed into unique sequences with a nearest-neighbor algorithm that merged closely related sequences to remove PCR and sequencing errors. V, D and J gene segments were assigned by aligning CDR3 sequences to IMGT reference sequences. For a sequence to be retained, a match of at least six nucleotides was required to both a V gene segment and a J gene segment. A rearrangement was called productive if the CDR3 had no stop codons and remained in frame with V and J, and every other rearrangement was called non-productive. CDR3 was defined according to IMGT convention as the region running from the second conserved V-encoded cysteine to the conserved J-encoded phenylalanine. Sequences without an unambiguous match to a single V gene segment were excluded from the earlier analysis of approximately 600 of the donors. An earlier analysis of fewer than 750 of the donors classified V segments as functional when productive rearrangements were above 56.7% and as segregating when the standard deviation between donors was above 5%. A statistical classification framework was developed to diagnose cytomegalovirus status using the catalog of TCR beta chain sequences. In a later analysis, TCR nucleotide sequences were compared against IMGT/GENE-DB human TR gene sequences so that V and J genes could be assigned. In a later analysis, CDR3 sequences and most-parsimonious VDJ recombination scenarios were assigned using the TCRdist pipeline. In a later analysis, every TCR beta chain was defined by the combination of its CDR3 amino acid sequence and its V-gene family, and reads without a unique V-gene family were dropped. In a later analysis, 450 to 600 highly shared, low-generation-probability nucleotide sequences were removed to address suspected cross-contamination and a sequencing artifact. In a later analysis, a clonal expansion index for each public chain was calculated from normalized within-repertoire ranks of inferred template counts. In a later analysis, generation probabilities were computed with a VDJ recombination model fitted to out-of-frame rearrangements, and the resulting probabilities were checked against IGoR. In a later analysis, TCR-TCR, TCR-HLA and TCR-CMV co-occurrence was scored with hypergeometric tests, and a repertoire-size bias correction was applied to TCR pairs. In a later analysis, false discovery rates were estimated by permuting HLA or CMV assignments 20 times. In a later analysis, co-occurring TCRs were grouped using DBSCAN, and TCRdist sequence similarity was added for clustering within HLA-allele-positive subsets. For co-occurrence clustering, repertoires with fewer than 30,000 or more than 120,000 public chains were excluded, along with 4 to 6 repertoires with anomalous nucleotide sharing. Held by TCRdb, this immuneACCESS table contains in-frame sequences only and omits some clones. Under half of the omission traces to an unresolved V gene where checked; the cause of the rest is unknown. The V and J calls and the clone size are those of that table, but D and trimming were determined from the DNA. This sample gives approximately 150,000 clones in total; roughly 80% of them show up just once. Clones ranked in the top ten supply less than 3.5% of the sample.

This TCR was recovered from a woman aged 25 to 39 in good health and CMV-seronegative. The sequencing sample was made of PBMCs. In this chain, TRBV5-1 is recombined with TRBJ2-2, and 7 bases in between align with TRBD2. The CDR3 has the sequence CASSLERGGELFF. The nucleotides are TGCGCCAGCAGCTTGGAGCGGGGCGGGGAGCTGTTTTTT. Extended through the reference TRBV5-1 and TRBJ2-2 proteins, this CDR3 yields the full variable domain: KAGVTQTPRYLIKTRGQQVTLSCSPISGHRSVSWYQQTPGQGLQFLFEYFSETQRNKGNFPGRFSGRQFSNSRSEMNVSTLELGDSALYLCASSLERGGELFFGEGSRLTVL.